This TCR beta chain was identified during a study of blood T cell repertoires in COVID-19. Overall study context: Donors in the United States, Italy and Spain gave samples during acute or convalescent COVID-19.

Recruitment covered under 25 US areas and drew participants whose ages spanned about 18 to 95 years. Cohorts were assigned according to the clinical history that participants reported. Per the authors' pipeline: Amplification with reference gene primers provided the estimates of nucleated cell counts. Repertoires were generated with immunoSEQ multiplex PCR, while TCRdb's copy carries only in-frame clones and drops some. V and J calls and clone size follow that table, whereas D and trimming were derived from the DNA. The sample has approximately 300,000 clones, roughly 89% seen once. The sequenced sample was PBMCs or T cells enriched from blood (not recorded which). The sequence came from a young woman with acute COVID-19.

In nucleotides, the CDR3 is TGTGCCAGCAAAACGGGAACCTCTGGGGCCAACGTCCTGACTTTC. Translation: CASKTGTSGANVLTF. The chain joins TRBV28 to TRBJ2-6; D may be TRBD2 (5 bases). This CDR3 contains 15 residues. With 7 bases removed from V and 0 bases from J, the gap between germline ends came to 10 bases. Germline V lookup: CDR1 MDHEN, CDR2 SYDVKM.